These 9 T cell receptor beta chains came from one sample sequenced in a study of monozygotic twins with inflammatory bowel disease. No DNA is given; TCRdb re-called the 5' RACE reads and lists each CDR3 protein once. The table counts around 410,000 distinct CDR3 sequences; 2% to 3% lies in the top ten. The sequencing sample was made of blood. The receptors were gathered from a human donor with ulcerative colitis or Crohn's disease, or a healthy co-twin of an affected twin (not recorded which).

The J gene is TRBJ2-5, the V gene TRBV6-6; TCRdb returns TRBD1, unconfirmable since there is no DNA. The CDR3 covers 14 residues. Germline assignment: CDR1 MNHNY and CDR2 SVGAGI (reference sequence). The CDR3 loop is CASSTGVWKETQYF.

The chain carries TRBV10-3 and TRBJ1-5; TCRdb's D call, TRBD1, is unchecked because there is no DNA. The germline gives CDR1 ENHRY, CDR2 SYGVKD. This CDR3 region has 13 residues. The chain's CDR3 is CAIRGTGNQPQHF.

The CDR3 loop is CASSDRVRTEAFF. J is TRBJ1-1 and V is TRBV13; TCRdb proposes TRBD1, but this gene call is untestable without DNA. CDR1 and CDR2 (germline): PRHDT, FYEKMQ (reference sequence). This CDR3 is 13 amino acids long.

The gene calls are TRBV7-8 and TRBJ1-1; TCRdb's assignment of TRBD1 cannot be checked, as there is no DNA. This CDR3 spans 14 amino acids. Germline values: CDR1 SGHVS, CDR2 FQNEAQ. CDR3 protein: CASRHTGAGEEAFF.

The genes are TRBV14 and TRBJ2-2; no DNA is available, so the TRBD1 call from TCRdb remains unchecked. The CDR3 sequence is 16 residues long. The germline gives CDR1 SGHDN, CDR2 FVKESK. The CDR3 sequence: CASSHAGTRNTGELFF.

This chain joins TRBV28 and TRBJ2-2. Germline V lookup: CDR1 MDHEN, CDR2 SYDVKM. CDR3 length equals 13 residues. The CDR3 loop reads CASRGWSPGELFF.

The gene calls are TRBV13 and TRBJ2-5; as DNA is missing, the TRBD1 call by TCRdb cannot be tested. The CDR3 spans 14 residues. Germline V gives CDR1 PRHDT, CDR2 FYEKMQ (reference sequence). CDR3 sequence reads: CASSLGRGRETQYF.

The chain couples TRBV19 to TRBJ1-6; the TCRdb D gene call, TRBD1, has no DNA to confirm it. Germline-derived CDR1 and CDR2 are LNHDA and SQIVND (reference sequence). This CDR3 is built from 14 residues. CDR3 amino acids: CASSIQGGNSPLHF.

The chain recombines TRBV11-2 with TRBJ2-3; the D call of TRBD2 rests on TCRdb alone, since no DNA is present to check it. Germline V gene lookup returns CDR1 SGHAT and CDR2 FQNNGV. This CDR3 has 16 amino acids. CDR3 loop: CASSLGNGAHTDTQYF.